This entry lists 19 T cell receptor beta chains sequenced from one sample in a study of T cells in Graves' hyperthyroidism and ophthalmopathy. Amplified TCR beta CDR3 regions came from RNA transcripts. RT-PCR in the first round (using the HTBI primer set) targeted the TCR CDR3. One entry per CDR3 protein results from TCRdb running MiXCR on the multiplex PCR reads. The sample lists around 240,000 distinct CDR3 sequences; 13% to 15% were seen once. Sequencing was done on a sample of blood. The receptors originated from a woman aged 40 to 49 with Graves' hyperthyroidism that later progressed to Graves' ophthalmopathy.

The chain joins TRBV9 to TRBJ2-7; 9 positions match TRBD2. The CDR3 extends over 15 amino acids. Germline trimming cut 3 bases from V and 5 bases from J; bases unmatched to any gene: 9. Germline values: CDR1 SGDLS, CDR2 YYNGEE. The CDR3 reads CASSGVSSGINEQYF. DNA of the CDR3: TGTGCCAGCAGCGGGGTGTCTAGCGGGATCAACGAGCAGTACTTC.

Many counts were recorded for this clonotype. The V call is TRBV12-3 or TRBV12-4, the J call TRBJ1-1; D may be TRBD1 (5 bases). The CDR3 contains 14 residues. Trimming took off 7 bases at V and 6 bases at J, with 18 bases between the two ends. The CDR3 is CASTNEGRQPEAFF. The CDR3 bases are TGTGCCAGCACCAACGAAGGGAGACAGCCTGAAGCTTTCTTT.

In this sample, this clonotype turned up a few times. A much larger clone sits a single nucleotide away, making a read error possible. The rearrangement links TRBV12-3 or TRBV12-4 to TRBJ2-3; TRBD2 matches 8 bases. This CDR3 is 16 amino acids long. V was clipped by 10 bases and J by 0 bases; unmatched bases: 12. This CDR3 reads CANNHLAGISTDTQYF. CDR3 bases: TGTGCCAACAACCACCTAGCGGGCATAAGCACAGATACGCAGTATTTT.

This clonotype was counted ten times or more. The V gene is TRBV12-3 or TRBV12-4, the J gene TRBJ2-5; a possible D gene is TRBD2 (5 bases). Between the trimmed V and J ends, which lost 3 bases and 5 bases, there was a span of 10 bases. This CDR3 contains 13 residues. The CDR3, as DNA: TGTGCCAGCAGTTTTCGAGGAGGTGAGACCCAGTACTTC. Protein: CASSFRGGETQYF.

This clonotype was counted many times. The chain joins TRBV20-1 to TRBJ2-3; no clear D gene. Trimming shortened V by 1 base and J by 1 base, and 12 bases separated the two germline ends. The germline gives CDR1 DFQATT, CDR2 SNEGSKA (reference sequence). The CDR3 is made up of 15 amino acids. In DNA form, the CDR3 reads TGCAGTGCTAGAGTTTCGCGGACGGGCACAGATACGCAGTATTTT. Encoded protein: CSARVSRTGTDTQYF.

The chain employs TRBV14 and TRBJ2-1; 9 bases align to TRBD2. With 0 bases clipped from V and 7 bases from J, the junction kept 13 bases outside the gene matches. The CDR3 contains 18 residues. From germline, CDR1 is SGHDN and CDR2 FVKESK. The CDR3 sequence is CASSQEVIAGVASNEQFF. Written as DNA, the CDR3 is TGTGCCAGCAGCCAAGAGGTGATAGCGGGAGTAGCTAGTAATGAGCAGTTCTTC. Supplemented by reference TRBV14 and TRBJ2-1, the full variable domain reads EAGVTQFPSHSVIEKGQTVTLRCDPISGHDNLYWYRRVMGKEIKFLLHFVKESKQDESGMPNNRFLAERTGGTYSTLKVQPAELEDSGVYFCASSQEVIAGVASNEQFFGPGTRLTVL.

The chain is built from TRBV12-3 or TRBV12-4 and TRBJ2-3; 9 bases agree with TRBD2. J lost 4 bases, V lost 7 bases, and 9 bases had no gene match. The CDR3 runs 15 residues. CDR3 in amino acids: CASTFSGSWPDTQYF. The CDR3 DNA sequence: TGTGCCAGCACCTTTAGCGGGAGTTGGCCAGATACGCAGTATTTT.

This clonotype appeared many times. The chain recombines TRBV2 with TRBJ1-4; TRBD1 agrees at 7 bases. The trim removed 1 base at V and 6 bases at J, leaving 2 bases unmatched. The CDR3 is made up of 14 amino acids. Looked up from germline, CDR1 is SNHLY and CDR2 is FYNNEI. The CDR3 coding sequence is TGTGCCAGCAGTGAAGACAGGGGAGATGAAAAACTGTTTTTT. Translated, it gives CASSEDRGDEKLFF. Based on the CDR3 plus reference TRBV2 and TRBJ1-4, the full variable domain is EPEVTQTPSHQVTQMGQEVILRCVPISNHLYFYWYRQILGQKVEFLVSFYNNEISEKSEIFDDQFSVERPDGSNFTLKIRSTKLEDSAMYFCASSEDRGDEKLFFGSGTQLSVL.

This clonotype appeared many times. The genes are TRBV5-1 and TRBJ1-1; D may be TRBD1 (5 bases). The germline CDR1 and CDR2 sequences are SGHRS and YFSETQ. V lost 0 bases and J 0 bases, leaving 9 bases between the germline ends. The CDR3 contains 15 residues. The CDR3: CASSLETVMNTEAFF. The CDR3, as DNA: TGCGCCAGCAGCTTGGAGACAGTCATGAACACTGAAGCTTTCTTT. The whole variable domain, remainder taken from reference TRBV5-1 and TRBJ1-1, is KAGVTQTPRYLIKTRGQQVTLSCSPISGHRSVSWYQQTPGQGLQFLFEYFSETQRNKGNFPGRFSGRQFSNSRSEMNVSTLELGDSALYLCASSLETVMNTEAFFGQGTRLTVV.

At least ten counts were recorded for this clonotype. The chain couples TRBV20-1 to TRBJ2-7, with 9 bases aligning to TRBD2. Germline-derived CDR1 and CDR2 are DFQATT and SNEGSKA (reference sequence). The CDR3 covers 16 residues. The V gene end was trimmed by 5 bases and the J gene end by 0 bases; junction bases not matched to a gene: 11. The CDR3, as DNA: TGCAGTGCTGAGCGTCCTAGCGGGATTAGCTCCTACGAGCAGTACTTC. Its translation: CSAERPSGISSYEQYF.

Of note for this clonotype: A read error may explain this, as a much larger clone is one base away. The chain links TRBV3-1 to TRBJ2-7; 10 bases agree with TRBD2. CDR1 LGHDT and CDR2 YNNKEL come from the germline V gene (reference sequence). This CDR3 region has 13 residues. V lost 3 bases and J lost 9; bases outside the gene matches: 5. Here the CDR3 reads CASSQLAGVGQYF. The CDR3 DNA sequence: TGTGCCAGCAGCCAGCTAGCGGGAGTGGGGCAGTACTTC.

This clonotype was detected a few times. The J gene is TRBJ1-6, the V gene TRBV7-9, with TRBD1 as a possible D gene (5 bases). This CDR3 is built from 16 residues. CDR1 and CDR2 from the germline V gene are SEHNR and FQNEAQ (reference sequence). The V and J ends lost 1 base and 8 bases respectively, with 15 bases between them. In nucleotides, the CDR3 is TGTGCCAGCAGCTTAGAAGGGGTGGAATATTATTCACCCCTCCACTTT. It codes for CASSLEGVEYYSPLHF.

This clonotype was observed many times. This chain joins TRBV5-6 and TRBJ1-6; D not certain. The CDR3 extends over 12 amino acids. CDR1 is SGHDT and CDR2 is YYEEEE in the germline V gene. V was clipped by 0 bases and J by 10 bases, with 5 bases between them. For the CDR3, the DNA is TGTGCCAGCAGCTTGGCGAGATCACCCCTCCACTTT. Its translation is CASSLARSPLHF.

This clonotype was counted ten times or more. The rearrangement joins TRBV5-8 to TRBJ2-1; either TRBD1 or TRBD2 may fit D (5 bases each). Germline-derived CDR1 and CDR2 are SGHTS and YDEGEE. The V end was cut by 4 bases, the J end by 4 bases, with 12 bases between. The CDR3 spans 14 residues. The CDR3 region is CASSQKGPYNEQFF. For the CDR3, the DNA is TGTGCCAGCAGCCAGAAGGGACCGTACAATGAGCAGTTCTTC.

On this clonotype: A junction boundary mismatches the germline segment, possibly from a read error. The chain recombines TRBV19 with TRBJ2-1, with D perhaps matching TRBD2 (6 bases). CDR1 and CDR2 (germline): LNHDA, SQIVND (reference sequence). This CDR3 comprises 15 residues. CDR3 loop: CASSMGLGVRNGQFF. CDR3 DNA sequence: TGTGCCAGTAGTATGGGACTGGGCGTGCGGAATGGGCAGTTCTTC.

In this sample, this clonotype turned up many times. The rearrangement links TRBV12-3 or TRBV12-4 to TRBJ2-1; 13 bases align to TRBD2. Trimming removed 0 bases from V and 6 bases from J; junction bases left unmatched: 5. The CDR3 is 17 residues long. Written as DNA, the CDR3 is TGTGCCAGCAGTTTAGCTCAACTAGCGGGAGGGGGCAATGAGCAGTTCTTC. Amino acids: CASSLAQLAGGGNEQFF.

This clonotype has a single count. A much larger clone lies a single base off, so this may be a read error. V and J are TRBV3-1 and TRBJ1-6; the match to TRBD1 covers 10 bases. The CDR3 is 15 residues long. Germline V gene data show CDR1 as LGHDT and CDR2 as YNNKEL (reference sequence). The CDR3 bases are TGTGCCGGCAGCTCGTCGACAGGGGGCCGGTCACCCCTCCACTTT. Protein: CAGSSSTGGRSPLHF.

This clonotype came up many times. The chain recombines TRBV10-3 with TRBJ1-2; possible D gene TRBD1, 6 bases. V was pared by 3 bases and J by 1 base, with 18 bases between. This CDR3 region has 17 residues. Looked up from germline, CDR1 is ENHRY and CDR2 is SYGVKD. The CDR3 DNA follows: TGTGCCATCAGTGATAATCGGGGGCACAGGAGTAACTATGGCTACACCTTC. Its translation: CAISDNRGHRSNYGYTF.

As concerns this clonotype: Without the conserved terminal phenylalanine or tryptophan, this CDR3 likely stems from a read error. The V call is TRBV4-2, the J call TRBJ1-1; 10 bases line up with TRBD1. CDR1 is LGHNA, CDR2 YNFKEQ, per germline. The CDR3 is 16 amino acids. V was pared by 0 bases and J by 1 base, with 2 bases of the junction left unmatched. Here the CDR3 reads CASSQDGTGANTEAFS. The CDR3 DNA follows: TGTGCCAGCAGCCAAGATGGGACAGGGGCGAACACTGAAGCTTTCTCT.